The clone carrying this TCR beta chain was recorded at least ten times. This entry is derived from a study of regulatory T cells in long-lasting Graves disease. Time point of the sample: newly diagnosed GD, antithyroid drugs for less than 3 months. Generation of the TCR library employed RNA extracted from PBMCs. Construction of TCR beta libraries relied on iRepertoire HTBI primers and on Arm-PCR targeting CDR3 regions. In TCRdb, the multiplex PCR reads were re-called with MiXCR into one record per CDR3 protein. Here the sample spans fewer than 400,000 distinct CDR3 sequences, 15% to 20% being singletons. The clonotype was recovered from a female donor with Graves disease. Here the sequenced sample was peripheral blood mononuclear cells (PBMCs), taken at new diagnosis, from a patient treated with antithyroid drugs.

This CDR3 reads CASSSDDTLNTEAFF. As DNA, the CDR3 is TGTGCCAGCAGCTCGGACGACACCCTGAACACTGAAGCTTTCTTT. V and J are TRBV11-3 and TRBJ1-1; the D is unclear. Germline-derived CDR1 and CDR2 are SGHNT and YENEEA. The V and J ends lost 4 bases and 0 bases respectively, with 12 bases between them. This CDR3 region has 15 residues.